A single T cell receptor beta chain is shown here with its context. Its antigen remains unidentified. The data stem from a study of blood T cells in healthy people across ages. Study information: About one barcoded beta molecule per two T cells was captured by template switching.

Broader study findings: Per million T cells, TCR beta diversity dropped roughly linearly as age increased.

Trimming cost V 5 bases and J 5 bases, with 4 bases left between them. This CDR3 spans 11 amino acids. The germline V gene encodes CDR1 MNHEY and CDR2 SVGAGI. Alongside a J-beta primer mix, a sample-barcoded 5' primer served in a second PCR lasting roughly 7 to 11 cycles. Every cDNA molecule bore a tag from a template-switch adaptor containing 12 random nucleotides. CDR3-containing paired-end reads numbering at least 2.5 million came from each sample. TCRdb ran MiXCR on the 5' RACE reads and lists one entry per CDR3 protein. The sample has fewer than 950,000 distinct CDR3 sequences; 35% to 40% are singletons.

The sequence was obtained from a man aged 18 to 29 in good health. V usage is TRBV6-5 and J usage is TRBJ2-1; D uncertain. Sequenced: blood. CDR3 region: CASSQHNEQFF. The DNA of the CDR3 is TGTGCCAGCAGTCAACACAATGAGCAGTTCTTC.